Presented here are 19 T cell receptor beta chains from one specimen sequenced in a study of blood T cells in healthy people across ages. Then a second PCR, running roughly 7 to 11 cycles, was carried out with a sample-barcoded 5' primer and a J-beta primer mix. TCRdb called the 5' RACE reads again in MiXCR, with one record for every CDR3 protein. The data show hundreds of thousands of distinct CDR3 sequences, under 30% seen once. Material for sequencing was blood. These TCRs come from a woman older than 75 in good health.

This chain links TRBV7-3 with TRBJ1-3; D unclear. The CDR3 contains 15 residues. V was trimmed by 0 bases and J by 1 base, leaving 7 bases between them. The germline V gene encodes CDR1 SGHTA and CDR2 FQGTGA. The CDR3 DNA is TGTGCCAGCAGCTTAACCGGAAGGTCTGGAAACACCATATATTTT. This sequence encodes CASSLTGRSGNTIYF.

Worth noting for this clonotype: One end of the junction varies from germline; a read error may be responsible. The rearrangement joins TRBV4-2 to TRBJ2-5; 12 bases map to TRBD2. The DNA end is a closer match to TRBJ2-7, so the J assignment may be wrong. The CDR3 contains 14 residues. CDR1 and CDR2 from the germline V gene are LGHNA and YNFKEQ. The CDR3, as DNA: TGTGCCGGCAGCCAGGGACTAGCGGGCAGCGAGCAGTACTTC. This sequence encodes CAGSQGLAGSEQYF.

This clonotype was recorded at least ten times. The chain couples TRBV7-2 to TRBJ2-3, with 7 bases aligning to TRBD1. Germline CDR1 and CDR2: SGHTA and FQGNSA. The length of the CDR3 is 15 residues. V gave up 5 bases and J gave up 6 bases; unmatched junction bases: 11. CDR3 sequence reads: CASSRTGLRGDTQYF. In DNA, the CDR3 is TGTGCCAGCAGCCGGACAGGCCTAAGAGGCGATACGCAGTATTTT. Drawing the rest from reference TRBV7-2 and TRBJ2-3, the complete variable domain is GAGVSQSPSNKVTEKGKDVELRCDPISGHTALYWYRQSLGQGLEFLIYFQGNSAPDKSGLPSDRFSAERTGGSVSTLTIQRTQQEDSAVYLCASSRTGLRGDTQYFGPGTRLTVL.

This clonotype was counted at least ten times. The V call is TRBV9, the J call TRBJ2-1; 11 bases agree with TRBD2. The CDR3 is made up of 14 amino acids. Germline-derived CDR1 and CDR2 are SGDLS and YYNGEE. The trim removed 0 bases at V and 12 bases at J, leaving 5 bases unmatched. The CDR3 reads CASSVGSGGGGQFF. The CDR3 DNA is TGTGCCAGCAGCGTAGGTAGCGGGGGGGGAGGGCAGTTCTTC.

The table lists this clonotype with many counts. This chain links TRBV5-1 with TRBJ2-5; 7 bases agree with TRBD1. CDR1 and CDR2 from the germline V gene are SGHRS and YFSETQ. This CDR3 region has 15 residues. Germline trimming cut 4 bases from V and 4 bases from J; bases unmatched to any gene: 10. In DNA, the CDR3 is TGCGCCAGCAGCGTCGGGACAGTCCTTTTAGAGACCCAGTACTTC. Its protein product is CASSVGTVLLETQYF.

This clonotype was recorded at least ten times. The J gene is TRBJ2-5, the V gene TRBV20-1; 8 bases map to TRBD2. V was pared by 3 bases and J by 5 bases, with 11 bases of the junction left unmatched. Germline V lookup: CDR1 DFQATT, CDR2 SNEGSKA (reference sequence). CDR3 size: 15 residues. The CDR3, as DNA: TGCAGTGCTAGGGGGACGGGGGGGCCGGGCGAGACCCAGTACTTC. Its protein is CSARGTGGPGETQYF.

This chain connects TRBV5-6 to TRBJ2-7; D is perhaps TRBD1 (5 bases). V gave up 3 bases and J gave up 3 bases, with 10 bases separating them. CDR1 is SGHDT, CDR2 YYEEEE, per germline. The CDR3 has 13 residues. The CDR3 nucleotides read TGTGCCAGCAGCTCCAGGGTTAACTACGAGCAGTACTTC. Translating it yields CASSSRVNYEQYF.

This clonotype was seen a few times. This may be a read error: a much more frequent sequence differs by one nucleotide. The V gene is TRBV10-3, the J gene TRBJ1-5; D perhaps matches TRBD1 (5 bases). Germline CDR1 is ENHRY and CDR2 is SYGVKD. This CDR3 is 15 amino acids long. In nucleotides, the CDR3 is TGTGCCGTCAGTGGGGACCAGACTAGCAATCAGCCCCAGCATTTT. As protein: CAVSGDQTSNQPQHF.

This clonotype has a handful of counts. This clone may be a read error of a much larger clone one base away. The genes are TRBV29-1 and TRBJ1-5; 12 bases fit TRBD1. The V gene's germline CDR1 is SQVTM and CDR2 ANQGSEA. This CDR3 has 15 amino acids. The CDR3 bases are TGCAGCGTTGAAGTAGGGACAGGGGGCAATCGGCCCCAGCATTTT. Amino acids: CSVEVGTGGNRPQHF. The whole variable domain, filled in from reference TRBV29-1 and TRBJ1-5, reads SAVISQKPSRDICQRGTSLTIQCQVDSQVTMMFWYRQQPGQSLTLIATANQGSEATYESGFVIDKFPISRPNLTFSTLTVSNMSPEDSSIYLCSVEVGTGGNRPQHFGDGTRLSIL.

This clonotype occurred many times. The genes are TRBV28 and TRBJ2-5; a weak D match, TRBD2 (6 bases). This CDR3 has 12 amino acids. Per germline, CDR1 MDHEN and CDR2 SYDVKM. Trimming removed 9 bases from V and 3 bases from J, with 11 bases in between. CDR3 region: CASLGGEETQYF. In DNA, the CDR3 is TGTGCCAGTCTGGGCGGGGAAGAGACCCAGTACTTC. Variable domain in full (rest from reference TRBV28 and TRBJ2-5): DVKVTQSSRYLVKRTGEKVFLECVQDMDHENMFWYRQDPGLGLRLIYFSYDVKMKEKGDIPEGYSVSREKKERFSLILESASTNQTSMYLCASLGGEETQYFGPGTRLLVL.

Note on this clonotype: This may be a read error, as it is one base from a much larger clone. The CDR3 ends on some other residue instead of the conserved phenylalanine or tryptophan, so this is likely a read error. In DNA form, the CDR3 reads TGTGCCATCAGTTACGATACGGGAGATCCTAAAGCTGAAGCTTTCTTA. This sequence encodes CAISYDTGDPKAEAFL. V is TRBV10-3 and J is TRBJ1-1; D unclear. The germline V gene encodes CDR1 ENHRY and CDR2 SYGVKD. The CDR3 is 16 residues long. The ends were cut back, 5 bases at V and 6 bases at J, with 22 bases in the middle.

The V and J genes are TRBV29-1 and TRBJ2-3; no definite D call. Germline V lookup: CDR1 SQVTM, CDR2 ANQGSEA. V lost 6 bases to trimming and J lost 8 bases, with 12 bases between them. This CDR3 spans 11 amino acids. In nucleotides, the CDR3 is TGCAGCGTGGGGTCTAAGGGTACGCAGTATTTT. This sequence encodes CSVGSKGTQYF.

A note on this clonotype: With a much larger clone just one base away, this may be a read error. This chain uses TRBV9 with TRBJ2-5; perhaps TRBD2 as D (7 bases). The CDR3 is 15 amino acids. Germline V gives CDR1 SGDLS, CDR2 YYNGEE. Between the trimmed V and J ends, which lost 3 bases and 11 bases, there was a span of 23 bases. The CDR3 DNA is TGTGCCAGCAGCGAGGGGGGGGAGGCATCCAATGAGCAGTACTTC. As protein: CASSEGGEASNEQYF.

With respect to this clonotype: This may arise from a read error, as a much more abundant clone is one base away. V and J are TRBV6-5 and TRBJ1-2; no clear D. The CDR3 length is 12 residues. Germline V gives CDR1 MNHEY, CDR2 SVGAGI. The CDR3 nucleotides read TGTGTCAGCAGTTATAGAAAGGGTGGCTACACCTTC. It encodes CVSSYRKGGYTF.

Ten or more counts support this clonotype. The genes are TRBV29-1 and TRBJ2-1; perhaps TRBD2 as D (7 bases). Germline-derived CDR1 and CDR2 are SQVTM and ANQGSEA. This CDR3 is 14 amino acids long. Trimming removed 7 bases from V and 8 bases from J, with 21 bases in between. This chain's CDR3 is CSATKKGGGDEQFF. The CDR3 bases are TGCAGCGCCACGAAGAAGGGAGGGGGGGATGAGCAGTTCTTC.

Ten or more counts support this clonotype. J is TRBJ2-7 and V is TRBV5-6; D call uncertain. The CDR3 sequence is 12 residues long. The V gene's germline CDR1 is SGHDT and CDR2 YYEEEE. The ends were cut back, 4 bases at V and 6 bases at J, with 11 bases in the middle. The CDR3 sequence: CASSRIRAEQYF. CDR3 bases: TGTGCCAGCAGCCGGATCCGCGCCGAGCAGTACTTC.

The chain employs TRBV20-1 and TRBJ2-1; TRBD2 matches 7 bases. The V and J ends lost 4 bases and 6 bases, in that order; junction bases with no gene match: 3. The V gene's germline CDR1 is DFQATT and CDR2 SNEGSKA (reference sequence). This CDR3 is built from 12 residues. CDR3 residues: CSATGGRNEQFF. Here the CDR3 DNA reads TGCAGTGCTACGGGAGGACGCAATGAGCAGTTCTTC.

J is TRBJ2-7 and V is TRBV13; D possibly corresponds to TRBD1 (6 bases). The CDR3 consists of 13 residues. Germline V gene data show CDR1 as PRHDT and CDR2 as FYEKMQ (reference sequence). The V end was cut by 5 bases, the J end by 7 bases, with 15 bases between. CDR3 loop: CASSRGQNNEQYF. The CDR3 coding sequence is TGTGCCAGCAGCCGCGGACAGAACAATGAGCAGTACTTC.

This clonotype is deemed medium-sized. V and J are TRBV7-2 and TRBJ2-1, with TRBD2 identical over 13 bases. CDR1 is SGHTA and CDR2 is FQGNSA in the germline V gene. The CDR3 totals 16 residues. V shed 5 bases and J 10 bases; nucleotides not matched to a gene: 11. CDR3 loop: CASSPGLAGALGEQFF. The CDR3 coding sequence is TGTGCCAGCAGCCCCGGACTAGCGGGGGCCCTGGGGGAGCAGTTCTTC.